The rows below give T cell receptor beta chains drawn from one sample of a study of blood T cell repertoires in COVID-19. Profiling relied on immunoSEQ multiplex PCR, and the TCRdb table lists in-frame clones only, not all of them. The table shows some 310,000 clones, with 85% to 90% occurring only once. Source material: peripheral blood. These receptors were taken from a middle-aged woman with COVID-19, enrolled during active disease. Each CDR3 is given with its conserved first and last residue. D genes are given only for firm matches. Clone size, where shown, is once, few, many, or a class for clones that have expanded.

TRBD2	TRBV7-3	TRBJ2-1	.	CASSYREGGAYNEQFF	TGTGCCAGCAGTTACCGGGAGGGAGGGGCCTACAATGAGCAGTTCTTC
TRBD1	TRBV28	TRBJ2-2	.	CASSLRGNPHTGELFF	TGTGCCAGCAGTCTCAGGGGGAACCCCCACACCGGGGAGCTGTTTTTT
TRBD2	TRBV5-1	TRBJ2-5	.	CASKASGSIWETQYF	TGCGCCAGCAAGGCTAGCGGGAGTATATGGGAGACCCAGTACTTC
TRBD1	TRBV19	TRBJ2-1	.	CASSNRDREVHEQFF	TGTGCCAGTAGTAATAGGGACAGGGAGGTTCATGAGCAGTTCTTC
.	TRBV7-9	TRBJ2-6	.	CASSPTGNGANVLTF	TGTGCCAGCAGTCCTACAGGGAACGGGGCCAACGTCCTGACTTTC
TRBD1	TRBV4-1	TRBJ1-5	.	CASSQIWTGGNQPQHF	TGCGCCAGCAGCCAGATTTGGACAGGGGGAAATCAGCCCCAGCATTTT
.	TRBV5-4	TRBJ2-5	.	CASSWGDSPSETQYF	TGTGCCAGCAGCTGGGGGGACAGCCCCAGCGAGACCCAGTACTTC
.	TRBV27	TRBJ2-1	.	CASSLFGSSYNEQFF	TGTGCCAGCAGTTTATTTGGGAGCTCCTACAATGAGCAGTTCTTC
.	TRBV29-1	TRBJ2-7	.	CSVAVQGYEQYF	TGCAGCGTAGCTGTACAGGGCTACGAGCAGTACTTC
.	TRBV18	TRBJ1-3	few	CASSPRDNGNTIYF	TGTGCCAGCTCACCAAGGGACAATGGAAACACCATATATTTT
TRBD1	TRBV25-1	TRBJ1-2	.	CASSRTGTYGYTF	TGTGCCAGCAGCCGGACAGGAACCTATGGCTACACCTTC
.	TRBV9	TRBJ2-7	few	CASSVGSESYEQYF	TGTGCCAGCAGCGTAGGTAGCGAGTCCTACGAGCAGTACTTC
.	TRBV9	TRBJ1-3	.	CASSALSGNTIYF	TGTGCCAGCAGCGCCCTCTCTGGAAACACCATATATTTT
.	TRBV7-2	TRBJ1-2	.	CASSLGRVRDYTF	TGTGCCAGCAGCTTAGGACGGGTACGGGACTACACCTTC
TRBD1	TRBV29-1	TRBJ1-3	.	CSVAGQGAGNTIYF	TGCAGCGTTGCCGGACAGGGGGCTGGAAACACCATATATTTT
.	TRBV30	TRBJ2-3	.	CAWSLTGTFSDTQYF	TGTGCCTGGAGTCTTACCGGGACTTTTTCAGATACGCAGTATTTT
.	TRBV11-2	TRBJ2-7	.	CASSLDRVNYEQYF	TGTGCCAGCAGCTTAGACAGGGTGAACTACGAGCAGTACTTC
TRBD1	TRBV6-2/TRBV6-3	TRBJ1-5	few	CASSYRGPSNQPQHF	TGTGCCAGCAGTTACAGGGGGCCGAGCAATCAGCCCCAGCATTTT
.	TRBV6-5	TRBJ1-5	.	CASKSGYSNQPQHF	TGTGCCAGCAAAAGCGGGTATAGCAATCAGCCCCAGCATTTT
.	TRBV9	TRBJ1-1	.	CASSVAFNTEAFF	TGTGCCAGCAGCGTAGCTTTCAACACTGAAGCTTTCTTT
.	TRBV7-3	TRBJ2-1	once	CASSPSRVIARDGDEQFF	TGTGCCAGCAGCCCCTCCCGGGTGATAGCGAGAGACGGGGATGAGCAGTTCTTC
.	TRBV21-1	TRBJ2-1	.	CASTEGLGQFF	TGTGCCAGCACCGAGGGACTTGGGCAGTTCTTC
.	TRBV7-9	TRBJ2-5	.	CASSPGTLTETQYF	TGTGCCAGCAGCCCCGGGACACTCACGGAGACCCAGTACTTC
.	TRBV28	TRBJ2-7	.	CASSVGPDSYEQYF	TGTGCCAGCAGCGTGGGCCCAGACAGCTACGAGCAGTACTTC
TRBD2	TRBV19	TRBJ2-7	.	CASSPLAGLAGESEQYF	TGTGCCAGTAGTCCGCTAGCCGGACTAGCGGGAGAGAGTGAGCAGTACTTC
.	TRBV28	TRBJ2-2	once	CASRNEQGLGGELFF	TGTGCCAGCAGGAACGAACAGGGATTAGGCGGGGAGCTGTTTTTT
TRBD1	TRBV5-6	TRBJ2-1	.	CASSFYSYGTENNEQFF	TGTGCCAGCAGCTTTTATAGTTATGGGACAGAGAACAATGAGCAGTTCTTC
TRBD1	TRBV9	TRBJ2-2	.	CASSLGQVNTGELFF	TGTGCCAGCAGCCTTGGACAGGTGAACACCGGGGAGCTGTTTTTT
TRBD1	TRBV25-1	TRBJ1-1	.	CASSPGTGGLSVAEAFF	TGTGCCAGCAGTCCCGGGACAGGGGGGCTTAGTGTGGCTGAAGCTTTCTTT
TRBD1	TRBV30	TRBJ1-6	.	CARSWAGTAGSPLHF	TGTGCCCGGAGTTGGGCAGGGACAGCGGGTTCACCCCTCCACTTT
.	TRBV4-3	TRBJ1-5	.	CASSPLVYSNQPQHF	TGCGCCAGCAGCCCCCTTGTATATAGCAATCAGCCCCAGCATTTT
.	TRBV11-3	TRBJ1-1	once	CASSKTGNTEAFF	TGTGCCAGCAGCAAGACAGGGAACACTGAAGCTTTCTTT
.	TRBV6-2/TRBV6-3	TRBJ1-2	once	CASSTGQVYGYTF	TGTGCCAGCAGTACCGGACAAGTCTATGGCTACACCTTC
TRBD1	TRBV11-2	TRBJ1-1	.	CASSPDRGGEAFF	TGTGCCAGCAGCCCGGACAGGGGGGGTGAAGCTTTCTTT
.	TRBV6-2/TRBV6-3	TRBJ1-6	once	CASSSSWGGDSPLHF	TGTGCCAGCAGTTCTTCTTGGGGAGGTGATTCACCCCTCCACTTT
.	TRBV6-1	TRBJ1-1	.	CASSEAGPNYMNTEAFF	TGTGCCAGCAGTGAGGCGGGTCCTAATTACATGAACACTGAAGCTTTCTTT
.	TRBV28	TRBJ2-5	.	CASSFGKETQYF	TGTGCCAGCAGTTTCGGGAAAGAGACCCAGTACTTC
.	TRBV6-5	TRBJ2-7	.	CASSYAGANEQYF	TGTGCCAGCAGTTATGCAGGGGCCAACGAGCAGTACTTC
TRBD2	TRBV3-1/TRBV3-2	TRBJ2-1	once	CASSQPTWREGLPYSQNEQFF	TGTGCCAGCAGCCAGCCAACTTGGCGGGAGGGCCTTCCATACTCACAGAATGAGCAGTTCTTC
.	TRBV9	TRBJ2-3	.	CASSFAPSRHRSTDTQYF	TGTGCCAGCAGCTTCGCTCCATCGCGTCACCGGAGCACAGATACGCAGTATTTT
.	TRBV30	TRBJ1-1	.	CAWSENVGQAFF	TGTGCCTGGAGTGAAAATGTGGGGCAGGCTTTCTTT
.	TRBV7-2	TRBJ2-3	.	CASSLVGSGLGTDTQYF	TGTGCCAGCAGCTTAGTAGGTAGCGGTCTCGGGACAGATACGCAGTATTTT
TRBD1	TRBV19	TRBJ1-3	.	CATQADRAVGNTIYF	TGTGCCACCCAAGCTGACAGGGCGGTTGGAAACACCATATATTTT
.	TRBV7-2	TRBJ1-5	.	CASSLRNEWENQPQHF	TGTGCCAGCAGCTTAAGAAACGAATGGGAGAATCAGCCCCAGCATTTT
TRBD2	TRBV19	TRBJ2-1	.	CASRTGTSGYNEQFF	TGTGCCAGTAGGACCGGGACTAGCGGATACAATGAGCAGTTCTTC
.	TRBV19	TRBJ1-4	.	CASRRNEKLFF	TGTGCCAGTAGGCGTAATGAAAAACTGTTTTTT
.	TRBV7-2	TRBJ1-2	.	CASTKRQVTIYGYTF	TGTGCCAGCACAAAAAGACAGGTTACCATCTATGGCTACACCTTC
TRBD1	TRBV27	TRBJ1-5	.	CASNHRGDSNQPQHF	TGTGCCAGCAACCACAGGGGGGATAGCAATCAGCCCCAGCATTTT
TRBD2	TRBV7-8	TRBJ2-3	.	CASTRHRVRKAGGDMDTQYF	TGTGCCAGCACGAGACACAGGGTTAGAAAAGCGGGGGGGGACATGGATACGCAGTATTTT
.	TRBV12-5	TRBJ1-3	.	CASGLTGGNTIYF	TGTGCTAGTGGTTTGACAGGAGGAAACACCATATATTTT
.	TRBV5-1	TRBJ1-1	.	CASSLQGISTFEAFF	TGCGCCAGCAGCTTGCAGGGGATCTCAACTTTTGAAGCTTTCTTT